This entry features one TCR beta chain sequence. The data derive from a study of blood T cell repertoires in COVID-19. Study in general: Samples taken during acute and convalescent COVID-19 were collected in the United States, Italy and Spain.

In the original workflow: Reference gene primer amplification in the assay estimated nucleated cell counts. Produced via immunoSEQ multiplex PCR; TCRdb's table is partial and in-frame only. V and J calls plus clone size are reproduced from that table; the DNA served to infer D and trimming. The sample has almost 300,000 clones; 70% to 90% are singletons. The TCR originated in a man in his 70s with acute or convalescent COVID-19. Source material: peripheral blood.

DNA of the CDR3: TGTGCCAGCAGCCCTGGACTAGCCCCGTACCAAGAGACCCAGTACTTC. Its translation: CASSPGLAPYQETQYF. The chain recombines TRBV7-9 with TRBJ2-5; 8 bases are shared with TRBD2. CDR3 length equals 16 residues. The germline gives CDR1 SEHNR, CDR2 FQNEAQ (reference sequence). Trimming at V came to 5 bases and at J to 0 bases, leaving 8 bases not matched to a gene. The full variable domain, its missing parts supplied by reference TRBV7-9 and TRBJ2-5, is DTGVSQNPRHKITKRGQNVTFRCDPISEHNRLYWYRQTLGQGPEFLTYFQNEAQLEKSRLLSDRFSAERPKGSFSTLEIQRTEQGDSAMYLCASSPGLAPYQETQYFGPGTRLLVL.